This T cell receptor beta chain was captured in a study of T cell responses to AZD1222 COVID-19 vaccine. The study's findings and limits: Most donors were white British, females outnumbered males, and clonal diversity was possibly underestimated. Dominant at 160-218 and 743-854, vaccine-associated CD4 TCRs also spanned spike. The reported proportion of spike-specific TCRs targeting unmutated variant regions was nearly half.

The method was immunoSEQ multiplex PCR; TCRdb's version includes in-frame clones alone and lacks a portion of them. The table has 90,000 to 100,000 clones, around 85% seen once. Concerning this clone: As yet, its antigen is unknown.

Germline V gene sequence: CDR1 SGHNT, CDR2 YYREEE (reference sequence). CDR3 length: 14 amino acids. The junction had 5 bases not matched to a gene; V was cut back by 5 bases and J by 1 base. This clonotype originated in an adult who received the AZD1222 COVID-19 vaccine. The chain links TRBV5-4 to TRBJ1-1; 7 bases fit TRBD1. Specimen: peripheral blood, collected 28 days after the second AZD1222 dose. Here the CDR3 DNA reads TGTGCCAGCAGTACGGGACAGTCGAACACTGAAGCTTTCTTT. It encodes CASSTGQSNTEAFF.